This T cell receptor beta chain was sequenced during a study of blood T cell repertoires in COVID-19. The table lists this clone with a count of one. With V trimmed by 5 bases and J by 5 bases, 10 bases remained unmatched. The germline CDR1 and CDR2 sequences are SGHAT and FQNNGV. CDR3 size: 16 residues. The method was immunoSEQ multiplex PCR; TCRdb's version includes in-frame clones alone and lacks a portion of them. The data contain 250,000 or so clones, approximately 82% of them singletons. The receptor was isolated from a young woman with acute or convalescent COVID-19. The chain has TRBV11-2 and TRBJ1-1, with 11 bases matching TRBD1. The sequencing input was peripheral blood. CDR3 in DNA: TGTGCCAGCAGCCTTATTGGGACAGGGGGGGGTACTGAAGCTTTCTTT. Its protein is CASSLIGTGGGTEAFF. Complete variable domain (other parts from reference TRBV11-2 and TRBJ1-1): EAGVAQSPRYKIIEKRQSVAFWCNPISGHATLYWYQQILGQGPKLLIQFQNNGVVDDSQLPKDRFSAERLKGVDSTLKIQPAKLEDSAVYLCASSLIGTGGGTEAFFGQGTRLTVV.